The 28 T cell receptor beta chains given below trace back to one sample, sequenced in a study of human T cells and chemical hapten exposure. As to time point: patch test 1, 2 weeks after DPC sensitization. Regarding treatment: therapeutic diphenylcyclopropenone sensitization with weekly scalp DPC. A single record per CDR3 protein comes from TCRdb applying MiXCR to the RACE reads. The sample contains 95,000 to 150,000 distinct CDR3 sequences, roughly 13% of which appear only once. Here the sequenced sample was whole blood, taken in connection with sensitization to the hapten diphenylcyclopropenone (DPC). These receptor sequences come from a man between 18 and 29 years old with alopecia areata. Some clones in this sample may be carry-over from other donors' samples.

This clonotype appeared a few times. The chain is built from TRBV29-1 and TRBJ1-1; D unclear. V was trimmed by 4 bases and J by 0 bases, leaving 9 bases between them. CDR1 SQVTM and CDR2 ANQGSEA come from the germline V gene. CDR3 size: 13 residues. This chain's CDR3 is CSVVLDVNTEAFF. As DNA, the CDR3 is TGCAGCGTTGTTCTCGACGTGAACACTGAAGCTTTCTTT.

V is TRBV18 and J is TRBJ1-6; D remains unclear. Trimming took 3 bases from V and 8 from J, leaving 11 bases between them. This CDR3 region has 14 residues. Germline V lookup: CDR1 KGHSH, CDR2 LQKENI. The CDR3 loop reads CASSPVQRDSPLHF. CDR3 bases: TGTGCCAGCTCACCTGTCCAAAGGGATTCACCCCTCCACTTT.

The rearrangement joins TRBV3-1 to TRBJ2-2; D gene uncertain. The CDR3 has 15 amino acids. Per the germline V gene, CDR1 is LGHDT and CDR2 is YNNKEL (reference sequence). Trimming shortened V by 0 bases and J by 0 bases, and 5 bases separated the two germline ends. The DNA for the CDR3 is TGTGCCAGCAGCCAAGAGGCCCCGAACACCGGGGAGCTGTTTTTT. This gives the protein CASSQEAPNTGELFF.

The rearrangement uses TRBV12-3 or TRBV12-4 and TRBJ1-1; tentative D call: TRBD1 (6 bases). This CDR3 is 14 amino acids long. The V gene lost 4 bases and the J gene lost 4 bases, with 13 bases spanning the gap. CDR3 nucleotides: TGTGCCAGCAGTTACCACAGGGAGTCCACTGAAGCTTTCTTT. It codes for CASSYHRESTEAFF.

This clonotype turned up a few times. The chain uses TRBV9 and TRBJ1-3, with 7 bases matching TRBD1. The CDR3 runs to 13 residues. J gave up 9 bases and V 3 bases, and 6 bases lay outside the gene matches. Germline assignment: CDR1 SGDLS and CDR2 YYNGEE. The CDR3 bases are TGTGCCAGCAGCGGACACAGGGGCGGCACCATATATTTT. Amino acids: CASSGHRGGTIYF.

The chain combines TRBV20-1 with TRBJ1-5; TRBD1 might be the D (5 bases). V was cut by 3 bases and J by 3 bases, with 12 bases left in between. Per the germline V gene, CDR1 is DFQATT and CDR2 is SNEGSKA (reference sequence). CDR3 length equals 14 residues. The CDR3 loop is CSARGGIPNQPQHF. The CDR3 coding sequence is TGCAGTGCTAGGGGGGGGATACCCAATCAGCCCCAGCATTTT.

This clonotype was detected a few times. This chain links TRBV11-2 with TRBJ1-1, with TRBD1 identical over 7 bases. The J segment lost 2 bases and the V segment lost 5 bases, leaving 2 bases of the junction unmatched. Germline values: CDR1 SGHAT, CDR2 FQNNGV. CDR3 length: 13 amino acids. CDR3 DNA: TGTGCCAGCAGCGACAGGGAAAACACTGAAGCTTTCTTT. It codes for CASSDRENTEAFF.

In its sample, this clonotype was seen many times. The chain links TRBV7-8 to TRBJ2-3; D may be TRBD1 (6 bases). Looked up from germline, CDR1 is SGHVS and CDR2 is FQNEAQ. The V end lost 5 bases, the J end lost 0 bases, and 15 bases lay between the germline ends. The CDR3 consists of 16 residues. The CDR3 protein is CASSPQGPASTDTQYF. The CDR3 DNA sequence: TGTGCCAGCAGCCCTCAGGGGCCGGCTAGCACAGATACGCAGTATTTT.

This clonotype was observed a few times. The gene calls are TRBV7-9 and TRBJ2-7; 8 bases agree with TRBD1. The CDR3 runs 14 residues. Per germline, CDR1 SEHNR and CDR2 FQNEAQ (reference sequence). With V trimmed by 5 bases and J by 0 bases, 3 bases remained unmatched. Here the CDR3 DNA reads TGTGCCAGCAGCCGGACAGGGAGCTCCTACGAGCAGTACGTC. It specifies CASSRTGSSYEQYV.

This clonotype was seen ten or more times. The chain has TRBV11-1 and TRBJ1-1, with D unclear. Deletions cut 4 bases from V and 1 base from J, with 16 bases between. Germline values: CDR1 SGHAT, CDR2 FQDESV (reference sequence). The CDR3 consists of 16 residues. Written as DNA, the CDR3 is TGTGCCAGCAGCTCAGGCCAGTGGGGTAGGAACACTGAAGCTTTCTTT. Protein: CASSSGQWGRNTEAFF.

In its sample, this clonotype was seen many times. The rearrangement links TRBV7-9 to TRBJ2-5, with 7 positions matching TRBD1. The CDR3 totals 15 residues. The trim removed 2 bases at V and 9 bases at J, leaving 12 bases unmatched. In germline, CDR1 is SEHNR, CDR2 FQNEAQ (reference sequence). CDR3 sequence reads: CASSLMGGAGGAQYF. The CDR3 DNA is TGTGCCAGCAGCTTAATGGGCGGAGCAGGGGGTGCCCAGTACTTC.

This clonotype appeared a few times. The chain joins TRBV5-6 to TRBJ1-1; D is uncertain. Germline V lookup: CDR1 SGHDT, CDR2 YYEEEE. The CDR3 spans 13 residues. V dropped 0 bases and J dropped 3 bases, with 6 bases sitting between them. CDR3 sequence (DNA): TGTGCCAGCAGCTTGGGACACCACACTGAAGCTTTCTTT. It encodes CASSLGHHTEAFF.

Many counts were recorded for this clonotype. The chain carries TRBV5-4 and TRBJ2-6, with D possibly matching TRBD1 (6 bases). V gave up 0 bases and J gave up 3 bases, with 7 bases separating them. There are 15 residues in the CDR3. The germline gives CDR1 SGHNT, CDR2 YYREEE (reference sequence). CDR3 amino acids: CASSLAGDGANVLTF. The CDR3 nucleotides are TGTGCCAGCAGCTTGGCAGGGGATGGGGCCAACGTCCTGACTTTC.

The V call is TRBV11-2, the J call TRBJ2-5, with a weak D call TRBD2 (5 bases). The V gene's germline CDR1 is SGHAT and CDR2 FQNNGV. V gave up 1 base and J gave up 5 bases, with 14 bases separating them. The CDR3 contains 15 residues. Here the CDR3 DNA reads TGTGCCAGCAGCTTAGTCGGGCTAGCCTGGGAGACCCAGTACTTC. As protein: CASSLVGLAWETQYF. The entire variable domain, with the rest obtained from reference TRBV11-2 and TRBJ2-5, is as follows: EAGVAQSPRYKIIEKRQSVAFWCNPISGHATLYWYQQILGQGPKLLIQFQNNGVVDDSQLPKDRFSAERLKGVDSTLKIQPAKLEDSAVYLCASSLVGLAWETQYFGPGTRLLVL.

The rearrangement uses TRBV21-1 and TRBJ2-1. TRBV21-1 is a known pseudogene. CDR3 length equals 12 residues. The DNA of the CDR3 is TGTGCCAGCATAAGCAACCGTGGCAGGTGGTTCTTC. Its translation is CASISNRGRWFF.

The chain employs TRBV18 and TRBJ1-5; no firm D call. Germline V gene sequence: CDR1 KGHSH, CDR2 LQKENI. V lost 0 bases, J lost 3 bases, and 0 bases lay in between. The CDR3 covers 12 residues. The CDR3 DNA is TGTGCCAGCTCACCACCCAATCAGCCCCAGCATTTT. This codes for CASSPPNQPQHF.

This rearrangement joins TRBV27 to TRBJ2-3; possibly TRBD1 for D (6 bases). The V end lost 5 bases, the J end lost 5 bases, and 11 bases lay between the germline ends. CDR3 length: 13 amino acids. Looked up from germline, CDR1 is MNHEY and CDR2 is SMNVEV (reference sequence). The CDR3 DNA sequence: TGTGCCAGCAGTAGTACAGGGAGAGATACGCAGTATTTT. As protein: CASSSTGRDTQYF.

In this sample, this clonotype turned up a few times. J is TRBJ2-2 and V is TRBV6-2 or TRBV6-3; maybe TRBD2 (6 bases). V lost 2 bases, J lost 4 bases, and 11 bases lay in between. This CDR3 contains 15 residues. The germline CDR1 and CDR2 sequences are MNHEY and SVGEGT. CDR3 nucleotide sequence: TGTGCCAGCAGTTACGTGCGGGGCAGCACCGGGGAGCTGTTTTTT. Translating gives CASSYVRGSTGELFF.

This clonotype was observed a few times. This rearrangement joins TRBV6-1 to TRBJ2-2, with 8 positions matching TRBD1. The V segment lost 7 bases and the J segment 7 bases; nucleotides outside the gene matches: 8. The germline CDR1 and CDR2 sequences are MNHNS and SASEGT. There are 14 residues in the CDR3. CDR3 in DNA: TGTGCCAGCATTGGACAGGGCAAGAACGGGGAGCTGTTTTTT. Residues: CASIGQGKNGELFF.

This clonotype turned up a few times. V and J are TRBV4-3 and TRBJ1-1; D not resolved. V lost 4 bases and J lost 3, with 9 bases in between. From germline, CDR1 is LGHNA and CDR2 YSLEER. The CDR3 is 13 residues long. This CDR3 is CASSLDGYTEAFF. The CDR3 DNA is TGCGCCAGCAGCCTCGACGGTTACACTGAAGCTTTCTTT.

This clonotype has ten or more counts. The gene calls are TRBV28 and TRBJ1-5; TRBD1 might be the D (5 bases). Germline loops: CDR1 MDHEN, CDR2 SYDVKM. Trimming shortened V by 3 bases and J by 7 bases, and 10 bases separated the two germline ends. The CDR3 has 13 amino acids. DNA for the CDR3: TGTGCCAGCAGTTTGGGGCATGGGCAGCCCCAGCATTTT. This sequence encodes CASSLGHGQPQHF. The full variable domain, in which reference TRBV28 and TRBJ1-5 provide the parts outside the CDR3, is DVKVTQSSRYLVKRTGEKVFLECVQDMDHENMFWYRQDPGLGLRLIYFSYDVKMKEKGDIPEGYSVSREKKERFSLILESASTNQTSMYLCASSLGHGQPQHFGDGTRLSIL.

The chain links TRBV9 to TRBJ2-7; TRBD1 matches at 9 bases. J gave up 5 bases and V 0 bases, and 0 bases lay outside the gene matches. Looked up from germline, CDR1 is SGDLS and CDR2 is YYNGEE. There are 13 residues in the CDR3. CDR3 amino acids: CASSVGQGDEQYF. The CDR3, as DNA: TGTGCCAGCAGCGTAGGACAGGGGGACGAGCAGTACTTC.

This clonotype was seen only a few times. V is TRBV7-2 and J is TRBJ1-5; D not certain. The CDR3 is 15 amino acids. Germline V gives CDR1 SGHTA, CDR2 FQGNSA. V was shortened by 1 base and J by 1 base, with 8 bases between the two germline ends. For the CDR3, the DNA is TGTGCCAGCAGCTTAGATAATATGAGCAATCAGCCCCAGCATTTT. It translates to CASSLDNMSNQPQHF. Using reference TRBV7-2 and TRBJ1-5 for the parts outside the CDR3, the full variable domain is GAGVSQSPSNKVTEKGKDVELRCDPISGHTALYWYRQSLGQGLEFLIYFQGNSAPDKSGLPSDRFSAERTGGSVSTLTIQRTQQEDSAVYLCASSLDNMSNQPQHFGDGTRLSIL.

This clonotype appeared a few times. The V gene is TRBV11-3, the J gene TRBJ2-4, with D tentatively TRBD1 or TRBD2 (5 bases each). Germline CDR1 reads SGHNT; CDR2 reads YENEEA. V dropped 5 bases and J dropped 6 bases, with 14 bases sitting between them. This CDR3 region has 14 residues. In DNA, the CDR3 is TGTGCCAGCAGCCCACGGGACGGCAGAAACATTCAGTACTTC. This sequence encodes CASSPRDGRNIQYF.

This clonotype was counted between two and nine times. CDR3 coding DNA: TGTGCCAGCAGCGTCGAGGGGAATTCACCCCTCCACTTT. Translating gives CASSVEGNSPLHF. The V and J genes are TRBV2 and TRBJ1-6; a possible D gene is TRBD1 (5 bases). The V and J ends lost 6 bases and 7 bases respectively, with 10 bases between them. Germline lookup yields CDR1 SNHLY and CDR2 FYNNEI. The CDR3 loop spans 13 amino acids.

This clonotype was found a few times. The chain couples TRBV10-3 to TRBJ1-1; 9 bases match TRBD1. The CDR3 consists of 14 residues. Germline-derived CDR1 and CDR2 are ENHRY and SYGVKD. With V trimmed by 11 bases and J by 3 bases, 10 bases remained unmatched. As DNA, the CDR3 is TGTGCCGTCGGGCAGGGACAGGGAGACACTGAAGCTTTCTTT. It yields the protein CAVGQGQGDTEAFF.

This chain joins TRBV5-5 and TRBJ2-1; 8 bases match TRBD1. In germline, CDR1 is SGHKS, CDR2 YYEKEE (reference sequence). Trimming cost V 2 bases and J 7 bases; bases outside gene matches: 5. The CDR3 has 14 residues. Here the CDR3 reads CASSFRTGTNEQFF. In DNA form, the CDR3 reads TGTGCCAGCAGCTTCCGGACAGGGACGAATGAGCAGTTCTTC.

This clonotype was found a few times. The rearrangement links TRBV10-3 to TRBJ2-4; a possible D gene is TRBD1 (6 bases). The germline V gene has CDR1 ENHRY and CDR2 SYGVKD. The CDR3 totals 14 residues. Trimming shortened V by 1 base and J by 7 bases, and 11 bases separated the two germline ends. CDR3 sequence: CAISEYATGNIQYF. In DNA, the CDR3 is TGTGCCATCAGTGAGTACGCGACAGGCAACATTCAGTACTTC.